Each of the 20 T cell receptor beta chains below was sequenced from the same sample in a study of blood T cell repertoires in COVID-19. Here immunoSEQ multiplex PCR was the method, and the copy in TCRdb shows in-frame clones only, minus some. The sample has 130,000 to 150,000 clones, about nine tenths seen once; the top ten hold around 1.5%. Sample: peripheral blood. The receptors come from a human donor in a cohort sampled during active COVID-19.

The gene calls are TRBV18 and TRBJ1-1; 7 bases match TRBD1. CDR1 is KGHSH, CDR2 LQKENI, per germline. The V segment lost 6 bases and the J segment 1 base; nucleotides outside the gene matches: 5. The CDR3 totals 14 residues. CDR3 region: CASSRTGANTEAFF. In DNA form, the CDR3 reads TGTGCCAGCTCGCGGACAGGTGCGAACACTGAAGCTTTCTTT.

The gene calls are TRBV4-1 and TRBJ2-7, with 9 bases fitting TRBD1. Germline loops: CDR1 MGHRA, CDR2 YSYEKL. V lost 2 bases to trimming and J lost 1 base; unmatched junction nucleotides: 3. The CDR3 totals 15 residues. The chain's CDR3 is CASSQLQGASYEQYF. The DNA of the CDR3 is TGCGCCAGCAGCCAACTACAGGGGGCTTCCTACGAGCAGTACTTC.

The chain carries TRBV28 and TRBJ1-3; D gene unclear. The CDR3 has 16 residues. Trimming removed 5 bases from V and 2 bases from J, with 16 bases in between. Germline assignment: CDR1 MDHEN and CDR2 SYDVKM. The CDR3 DNA sequence: TGTGCCAGCAGTCCTAGCGGGTTAAGTACTGGAAACACCATATATTTT. Amino acid sequence: CASSPSGLSTGNTIYF.

The rearrangement uses TRBV5-1 and TRBJ2-1; D possibly corresponds to TRBD2 (5 bases). Deletions cut 5 bases from V and 3 bases from J, with 12 bases between. The CDR3 spans 14 residues. Germline V lookup: CDR1 SGHRS, CDR2 YFSETQ. CDR3 residues: CASSLTGFYNEQFF. The CDR3, as DNA: TGCGCCAGCAGTTTAACGGGGTTCTACAATGAGCAGTTCTTC.

The genes are TRBV9 and TRBJ2-2; tentative D call: TRBD1 (5 bases). This CDR3 has 17 amino acids. Trimming left V 3 bases short and J 1 base short, with 16 bases between. The germline V gene has CDR1 SGDLS and CDR2 YYNGEE. The CDR3 DNA sequence: TGTGCCAGCAGCGCCTCCGGTGGGGCCCTGAACACCGGGGAGCTGTTTTTT. Translating gives CASSASGGALNTGELFF.

This chain links TRBV7-9 with TRBJ2-7; D call uncertain. The CDR3 has 12 amino acids. V was clipped by 3 bases and J by 2 bases, with 5 bases between them. The germline gives CDR1 SEHNR, CDR2 FQNEAQ (reference sequence). CDR3 amino acids: CASSFDTYEQYF. The CDR3 nucleotides are TGTGCCAGCAGCTTCGACACCTACGAGCAGTACTTC.

About this clone itself: Mismatch with germline at one junction end may stem from a read error. The rearrangement uses TRBV7-9 and TRBJ2-3, with 12 bases identical to TRBD2. There are 12 residues in the CDR3. Germline V gives CDR1 SEHNR, CDR2 FQNEAQ (reference sequence). CDR3 residues: CASSILAGGRDF. The DNA of the CDR3 is TGTGCCAGCAGCATACTAGCGGGGGGCAGGGATTTT. The full variable domain, completed using reference TRBV7-9 and TRBJ2-3, is DTGVSQNPRHKITKRGQNVTFRCDPISEHNRLYWYRQTLGQGPEFLTYFQNEAQLEKSRLLSDRFSAERPKGSFSTLEIQRTEQGDSAMYLCASSILAGGRDFGPGTRLTVL.

A few counts support this clone. The chain couples TRBV29-1 to TRBJ1-1, with D perhaps TRBD1 (5 bases). The CDR3 is made up of 13 amino acids. CDR1 is SQVTM, CDR2 ANQGSEA, per germline. V dropped 3 bases and J dropped 4 bases, with 12 bases sitting between them. The CDR3 nucleotides read TGCAGCGTTGATGAGCCAAGGGGCACTGAAGCTTTCTTT. Translating it yields CSVDEPRGTEAFF.

The chain employs TRBV6-5 and TRBJ1-1; possibly TRBD1 for D (5 bases). Germline V gene data show CDR1 as MNHEY and CDR2 as SVGAGI. The CDR3 length is 15 residues. V lost 5 bases and J 3 bases, leaving 16 bases between the germline ends. In DNA form, the CDR3 reads TGTGCCAGCAGTAAAAGGGCTGGAGGGGACACTGAAGCTTTCTTT. Protein sequence: CASSKRAGGDTEAFF.

The chain employs TRBV2 and TRBJ2-5; D is possibly TRBD2 (6 bases). Trimming shortened V by 5 bases and J by 3 bases, and 16 bases separated the two germline ends. Germline values: CDR1 SNHLY, CDR2 FYNNEI. This CDR3 spans 15 amino acids. The CDR3 loop is CASSLGRGGKETQYF. The CDR3 nucleotides read TGTGCCAGCAGTCTTGGGCGGGGTGGAAAAGAGACCCAGTACTTC.

This rearrangement joins TRBV9 to TRBJ1-2; 7 bases match TRBD1. V lost 4 bases, J lost 4 bases, and 10 bases stayed unmatched. This CDR3 has 15 residues. Germline lookup yields CDR1 SGDLS and CDR2 YYNGEE. CDR3 amino acids: CASSLRTGLSYGYTF. For the CDR3, the DNA is TGTGCCAGCAGCCTCCGGACAGGATTAAGCTATGGCTACACCTTC.

The chain employs TRBV15 and TRBJ1-5, with 7 positions matching TRBD1. CDR1 LNHNV and CDR2 YYDKDF come from the germline V gene (reference sequence). This CDR3 comprises 16 residues. J lost 5 bases, V lost 3 bases, and 10 bases had no gene match. CDR3 in DNA: TGTGCCACCAGCAGGAAACGGGACAGTGAGTATCAGCCCCAGCATTTT. This sequence encodes CATSRKRDSEYQPQHF.

This chain links TRBV6-2 or TRBV6-3 with TRBJ1-1, with TRBD1 matching 7 bases. CDR3 length equals 14 residues. The V gene end was trimmed by 0 bases and the J gene end by 4 bases; junction bases not matched to a gene: 2. Germline V CDR1 and CDR2: MNHEY, SVGEGT. Written as DNA, the CDR3 is TGTGCCAGCAGTTACTCGAAGGGGGCCACTGAAGCTTTCTTT. Translation gives CASSYSKGATEAFF.

The chain joins TRBV5-1 to TRBJ2-5, with D possibly being TRBD2 (6 bases). Germline V gives CDR1 SGHRS, CDR2 YFSETQ. Trimming pared 2 bases from V and 0 bases from J, leaving 14 bases between. This CDR3 has 16 residues. The chain's CDR3 is CASSLGLNRDQETQYF. The CDR3 nucleotides are TGCGCCAGCAGCTTAGGACTAAACCGGGACCAAGAGACCCAGTACTTC.

The chain couples TRBV12-3 or TRBV12-4 to TRBJ1-6; TRBD1 aligns across 8 bases. The ends lost 7 bases at V and 12 bases at J; junction bases unmatched: 8. This CDR3 is 13 amino acids long. The CDR3 DNA reads TGTGCCAGCACCAGGGGGCGGACTATACCCCTCCACTTT. It yields the protein CASTRGRTIPLHF.

Notes on this clone: Mismatch with germline at one junction end may stem from a read error. The chain's CDR3 is CASSPSRLPSGDYNEQFF. DNA of the CDR3: TGTGCTAGCAGCCCTAGCCGACTCCCTAGCGGGGATTACAATGAGCAGTTCTTC. The chain uses TRBV7-7 and TRBJ2-1; the match to TRBD2 covers 9 bases. Germline V gene sequence: CDR1 SSHAT, CDR2 FNYEAQ (reference sequence). The CDR3 totals 18 residues.

The V call is TRBV2, the J call TRBJ2-3; maybe TRBD1 (5 bases). This CDR3 is 15 amino acids long. V lost 5 bases and J lost 0, with 12 bases in between. CDR1 and CDR2 (germline): SNHLY, FYNNEI. As DNA, the CDR3 is TGTGCCAGCAGTCTAGACAGCGCTAGCACAGATACGCAGTATTTT. Protein product: CASSLDSASTDTQYF.

CDR3 sequence: CASSSSGGPGTEAFF. The CDR3 DNA reads TGTGCCAGCAGCTCTTCAGGGGGCCCGGGCACTGAAGCTTTCTTT. The V call is TRBV7-2, the J call TRBJ1-1; 8 bases match TRBD1. This CDR3 has 15 amino acids. CDR1 is SGHTA and CDR2 is FQGNSA in the germline V gene. After removal of 4 bases from V and 4 bases from J, the junction contained 8 bases not matched to a gene.

V is TRBV7-6 and J is TRBJ2-7; 9 nucleotides line up with TRBD2. The V gene's germline CDR1 is SGHVS and CDR2 FNYEAQ. J gave up 0 bases and V 4 bases, and 10 bases lay outside the gene matches. The CDR3 covers 17 residues. CDR3 in amino acids: CASSSRGLASFSYEQYF. CDR3 sequence (DNA): TGTGCCAGCAGCTCCAGGGGACTAGCCAGCTTCTCCTACGAGCAGTACTTC.

This clone was found once. The J gene is TRBJ2-2, the V gene TRBV19; TRBD2 agrees at 7 bases. The CDR3 spans 14 residues. J lost 6 bases, V lost 5 bases, and 6 bases had no gene match. The germline V gene has CDR1 LNHDA and CDR2 SQIVND (reference sequence). CDR3 loop: CASSYRLAAGELFF. CDR3 bases: TGTGCCAGTAGTTATAGACTAGCTGCCGGGGAGCTGTTTTTT.